These 17 T cell receptor beta chains originate from one sample sequenced in a study of CD8+CD57+ T cells in acquired aplastic anemia. CDR3 and TCR beta VDJ profiling relied on genomic DNA as the template. Each CDR3 protein is one row after TCRdb ran MiXCR on the reads. This sample carries more than 100,000 distinct CDR3 sequences, approximately 41% of them seen once, and the ten largest clones take 8.4%. The sequenced sample was sorted CD4+, CD8+, or CD8+CD57+ T cells (not recorded which) from PBMCs. These receptor sequences come from a human donor in good health, serving as a control.

Regarding this clonotype: A much larger clone sits a single nucleotide away, making a read error possible. The rearrangement links TRBV5-1 to TRBJ1-4; D is uncertain. The ends were cut back, 4 bases at V and 12 bases at J, with 16 bases in the middle. CDR1 is SGHRS and CDR2 is YFSETQ in the germline V gene. This CDR3 has 13 amino acids. The CDR3 loop reads CASSPDNYEELFF. Written as DNA, the CDR3 is TGCGCCAGCAGCCCCGACAATTACGAAGAACTGTTTTTT.

V usage is TRBV3-1 and J usage is TRBJ2-3, with 8 bases fitting TRBD1. CDR1 is LGHDT, CDR2 YNNKEL, per germline (reference sequence). Trimming at V came to 4 bases and at J to 1 base, leaving 16 bases not matched to a gene. The CDR3 extends over 19 amino acids. CDR3 loop: CASSRRGLYESRGTDTQYF. DNA for the CDR3: TGTGCCAGCAGCCGCAGGGGGCTTTACGAAAGCCGGGGCACAGATACGCAGTATTTT.

The chain combines TRBV5-1 with TRBJ2-7; 7 bases match TRBD2. Germline CDR1 and CDR2: SGHRS and YFSETQ. Trimming cost V 2 bases and J 4 bases; bases outside gene matches: 3. This CDR3 has 13 amino acids. The CDR3 region is CASSFISGYEQYF. CDR3 DNA sequence: TGCGCCAGCAGCTTTATTAGCGGGTACGAGCAGTACTTC. Based on the CDR3 plus reference TRBV5-1 and TRBJ2-7, the full variable domain is KAGVTQTPRYLIKTRGQQVTLSCSPISGHRSVSWYQQTPGQGLQFLFEYFSETQRNKGNFPGRFSGRQFSNSRSEMNVSTLELGDSALYLCASSFISGYEQYFGPGTRLTVT.

The chain recombines TRBV7-2 with TRBJ2-2; D unresolved. V was trimmed by 0 bases and J by 5 bases, leaving 10 bases between them. Germline assignment: CDR1 SGHTA and CDR2 FQGNSA. There are 15 residues in the CDR3. CDR3 sequence: CASSLAAIGTGELFF. CDR3 in DNA: TGTGCCAGCAGCTTAGCCGCGATCGGGACCGGGGAGCTGTTTTTT.

The rearrangement joins TRBV25-1 to TRBJ1-1; D ambiguous. Per the germline V gene, CDR1 is MGHDK and CDR2 is SYGVNS. This CDR3 spans 12 amino acids. Trimming left V 6 bases short and J 6 bases short, with 11 bases between. CDR3 in amino acids: CASRGRVAEAFF. Here the CDR3 DNA reads TGTGCCAGCAGAGGAAGGGTAGCTGAAGCTTTCTTT. The full variable domain, rest sourced from reference TRBV25-1 and TRBJ1-1, is EADIYQTPRYLVIGTGKKITLECSQTMGHDKMYWYQQDPGMELHLIHYSYGVNSTEKGDLSSESTVSRIRTEHFPLTLESARPSHTSQYLCASRGRVAEAFFGQGTRLTVV.

This chain joins TRBV24-1 and TRBJ2-5; possible D gene TRBD1, 6 bases. Germline V gene data show CDR1 as KGHDR and CDR2 as SFDVKD. V was clipped by 4 bases and J by 4 bases, with 12 bases between them. CDR3 length equals 14 residues. The DNA for the CDR3 is TGTGCCACCAGTGACTCATTCAGGGGAGAGACCCAGTACTTC. Translated, it gives CATSDSFRGETQYF.

This clonotype was counted only a few times. A read error may explain this, as a much larger clone is one base away. The chain carries TRBV5-4 and TRBJ2-5; 7 bases agree with TRBD2. CDR3 size: 13 residues. Per germline, CDR1 SGHNT and CDR2 YYREEE (reference sequence). This CDR3 is CASSPLAEETRYF. The CDR3 coding sequence is TGTGCCAGCAGCCCTCTAGCGGAAGAGACCCGGTACTTC.

The chain employs TRBV24-1 and TRBJ1-2, with D possibly TRBD1 on 5 matching bases. V was cut by 3 bases and J by 8 bases, with 12 bases left in between. The germline V gene encodes CDR1 KGHDR and CDR2 SFDVKD. The CDR3 sequence is 13 residues long. CDR3 residues: CATSDGDGGGYTF. CDR3 nucleotide sequence: TGTGCCACCAGTGATGGGGACGGGGGGGGCTACACCTTC.

This clonotype has ten or more counts. V gene TRBV2 combines with J gene TRBJ2-7; D is perhaps TRBD2 (5 bases). Germline CDR1 and CDR2: SNHLY and FYNNEI. V was pared by 6 bases and J by 6 bases, with 21 bases between. The CDR3 contains 15 residues. The CDR3: CASSKRGYIGGEQYF. The DNA for the CDR3 is TGTGCCAGCAGCAAGAGAGGGTATATCGGTGGCGAGCAGTACTTC.

About this clonotype: A much larger clone lies one base from this, so it may be a read error. V usage is TRBV6-5 and J usage is TRBJ1-2, with 10 bases lining up with TRBD1. This CDR3 has 15 residues. The junction had 10 bases not matched to a gene; V was cut back by 8 bases and J by 4 bases. The germline V gene has CDR1 MNHEY and CDR2 SVGAGI. For the CDR3, the DNA is TGTGCCAGCGGTTCCGAGGGACAGGGGTCCTATGGCTACACCTTC. Its translation is CASGSEGQGSYGYTF.

This clonotype was found many times. DNA of the CDR3: TGCAGTGCATCAGGATACTCCTACGAGCAGTACTTC. As protein: CSASGYSYEQYF. The chain carries TRBV20-1 and TRBJ2-7; D uncertain. Trimming took 6 bases from V and 0 from J, leaving 9 bases between them. Germline lookup yields CDR1 DFQATT and CDR2 SNEGSKA (reference sequence). This CDR3 spans 12 amino acids.

Only one count was recorded for this clonotype. Here the CDR3 omits its conserved ending phenylalanine or tryptophan, so a read error is the likely source. The chain has TRBV18 and TRBJ2-3, with D possibly called TRBD1 or TRBD2 (7 bases each). Germline V gene data show CDR1 as KGHSH and CDR2 as LQKENI. V gave up 2 bases and J gave up 3 bases, with 12 bases separating them. CDR3 length: 15 residues. Written as DNA, the CDR3 is TGTGCCAGCTCACCAAGGCAGGGGGGGACAGATACGCAGTATCTT. Translating it yields CASSPRQGGTDTQYL.

V is TRBV5-6 and J is TRBJ1-2; 8 nucleotides align to TRBD1. The J segment lost 9 bases and the V segment lost 4 bases, leaving 11 bases of the junction unmatched. From germline, CDR1 is SGHDT and CDR2 YYEEEE. This CDR3 has 14 residues. The DNA of the CDR3 is TGTGCCAGCAGCCATGACAGGGGCGGTAATAGCTACACCTTC. This gives the protein CASSHDRGGNSYTF.

In its sample, this clonotype was seen many times. The chain carries TRBV20-1 and TRBJ2-5; D possibly corresponds to TRBD1 (7 bases). Looked up from germline, CDR1 is DFQATT and CDR2 is SNEGSKA (reference sequence). There are 12 residues in the CDR3. In DNA form, the CDR3 reads TGCAGCCAGGGGGGTCCGGCAGAGACCCAGTACTTC. Translating gives CSQGGPAETQYF.

This clonotype was observed many times. The chain is built from TRBV5-6 and TRBJ1-6, with D uncertain. Germline values: CDR1 SGHDT, CDR2 YYEEEE. Trimming removed 0 bases at V and 5 bases at J, with 6 bases between. CDR3 length: 14 residues. CDR3 sequence (DNA): TGTGCCAGCAGCTTGGAGGTACATAATTCACCCCTCCACTTT. Protein sequence: CASSLEVHNSPLHF.

At least ten counts were recorded for this clonotype. The chain has TRBV19 and TRBJ1-1; 7 nucleotides agree with TRBD1. The J segment lost 4 bases and the V segment lost 5 bases, leaving 7 bases of the junction unmatched. CDR1 LNHDA and CDR2 SQIVND come from the germline V gene (reference sequence). The CDR3 is made up of 14 amino acids. The CDR3 nucleotides are TGTGCCAGTAGTCGGGACAGACATACCACTGAAGCTTTCTTT. As protein: CASSRDRHTTEAFF.

This clonotype was found many times. This chain joins TRBV29-1 and TRBJ2-5, with D perhaps TRBD2 (6 bases). Germline values: CDR1 SQVTM, CDR2 ANQGSEA. Trimming took 8 bases from V and 3 from J, leaving 10 bases between them. The CDR3 is 11 residues long. The CDR3 DNA is TGCAGCTCAGGAGGGGAAGAGACCCAGTACTTC. Amino acids: CSSGGEETQYF.